Only a few counts were recorded for the clone carrying this T cell receptor beta chain. 60 Vbeta and 13 Jbeta primers were used in PCR. TCRdb's copy holds only in-frame clones and misses some; the assay was immunoSEQ multiplex PCR. This sample yields about 60,000 clones, of which 55% to 85% are seen a single time; over 30% belongs to the top ten. This sample is drawn from a study of cytomegalovirus exposure and HLA in healthy donors. In germline, CDR1 is MNHNS, CDR2 SASEGT. This CDR3 region has 16 residues. V was cut by 4 bases and J by 1 base, with 16 bases left in between. The origin of this receptor is a man aged 40-49 years in good health and CMV-seropositive. V usage is TRBV6-1 and J usage is TRBJ1-1; tentative D call: TRBD1 (6 bases). The sequenced sample was PBMCs. CDR3 region: CASSAPRGIGNTEAFF. For the CDR3, the DNA is TGTGCCAGCAGTGCCCCCAGGGGCATCGGGAACACTGAAGCTTTCTTT.